The clone carrying this T cell receptor (beta chain) appeared a few times. Its cognate antigen is unknown. This entry comes from a study of identical twins. Whole-study findings and limits: Conclusions rested on cross-sectional statistics rather than following the same donors. Twin sharing of out-of-frame TCR alpha was underestimated by models in monozygotic pairs. Abundant cord blood beta clonotypes carried fewer insertions; memory repertoires showed none.

Germline trimming cut 4 bases from V and 10 bases from J; bases unmatched to any gene: 10. The CDR3 runs to 13 residues. TCRdb reprocessed the 5' RACE reads with MiXCR, giving one entry per CDR3 protein. Found here are about 530,000 distinct CDR3 sequences, around 24% of them singletons; the top ten hold approximately 0.52%. Healthy Caucasians were all of the donors. This sample was shared with a second study, whose subject was yellow fever vaccine responses in identical twins.

V is TRBV12-3 or TRBV12-4 and J is TRBJ2-7; 7 nucleotides agree with TRBD2. The TCR originated in a woman in her late teens or twenties in good health. The sample taken for sequencing was CD4+ T cells sorted from blood. The CDR3 region has the DNA TGTGCCAGCAGTTACCGACGGGAGGCCCCTCAGTACTTC. Amino acid sequence: CASSYRREAPQYF.